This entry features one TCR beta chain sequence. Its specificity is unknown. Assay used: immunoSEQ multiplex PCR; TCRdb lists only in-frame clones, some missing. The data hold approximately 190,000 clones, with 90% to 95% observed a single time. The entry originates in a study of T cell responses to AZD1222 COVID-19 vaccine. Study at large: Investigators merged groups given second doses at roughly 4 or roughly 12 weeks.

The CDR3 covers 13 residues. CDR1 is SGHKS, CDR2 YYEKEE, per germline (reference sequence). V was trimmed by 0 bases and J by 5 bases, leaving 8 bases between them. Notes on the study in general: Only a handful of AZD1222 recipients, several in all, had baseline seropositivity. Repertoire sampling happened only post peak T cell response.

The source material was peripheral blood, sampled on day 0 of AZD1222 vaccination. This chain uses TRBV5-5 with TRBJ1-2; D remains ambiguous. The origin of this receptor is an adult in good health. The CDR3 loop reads CASSLGGSYGYTF. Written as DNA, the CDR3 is TGTGCCAGCAGCTTGGGGGGTTCGTATGGCTACACCTTC. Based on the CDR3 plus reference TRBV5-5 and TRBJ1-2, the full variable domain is DAGVTQSPTHLIKTRGQQVTLRCSPISGHKSVSWYQQVLGQGPQFIFQYYEKEERGRGNFPDRFSARQFPNYSSELNVNALLLGDSALYLCASSLGGSYGYTFGSGTRLTVV.